This T cell receptor (beta chain) was retrieved from a study of blood T cell repertoires in COVID-19. Overall study: Samples representing acute and convalescent COVID-19 were sourced from the United States, Italy and Spain. Nucleic acid was either cDNA or gDNA, and it came from T cells, B-cell-depleted T cells, or PBMCs.

Original processing methods: Estimated nucleated cell counts came from reference gene primer amplification. Only in-frame clones appear in the TCRdb table, and some are missing; sequencing was by immunoSEQ multiplex PCR. V, J and clone size are taken as reported in that table, and D and trimming were inferred from the DNA itself. The sample includes about 260,000 clones, nearly 90% of them seen just once. The sample comprised peripheral blood. This receptor was identified in a human donor in a cohort sampled during active COVID-19.

The DNA for the CDR3 is TGTGCCAGCAGCCCGACAGGGGATTTAGGCTACACCTTC. It translates to CASSPTGDLGYTF. The rearrangement uses TRBV3-1 (or the pseudogene TRBV3-2) and TRBJ1-2; 8 nucleotides align to TRBD1. The CDR3 loop spans 13 amino acids. Germline V gene lookup returns CDR1 LGHDT and CDR2 YNNKEL (reference sequence). The V segment lost 4 bases and the J segment 8 bases; nucleotides outside the gene matches: 6.